The present T cell receptor beta chain was sequenced within a study of regulatory T cells in long-lasting Graves disease. The length of the CDR3 is 13 residues. Germline CDR1 reads MNHNS; CDR2 reads SASEGT. V dropped 6 bases and J dropped 5 bases, with 11 bases sitting between them. This clonotype was seen many times. Indicated time point: newly diagnosed GD, antithyroid drugs for less than 3 months. RNA from PBMCs was the source of the TCR library. Construction of the TCR beta libraries employed iRepertoire HTBI primers in conjunction with Arm-PCR of CDR3 regions. MiXCR, run by TCRdb on the multiplex PCR reads, gives a single entry per CDR3 protein. The repertoire consists of about 240,000 distinct CDR3 sequences, with 20% occurring once and the leading ten covering about 14%.

This TCR was sampled from a female donor with Graves disease. V and J are TRBV6-1 and TRBJ2-1; D perhaps matches TRBD1 (6 bases). The sample here was peripheral blood mononuclear cells (PBMCs), taken at new diagnosis, from a patient treated with antithyroid drugs. The DNA of the CDR3 is TGTGCCAGCAGGGAGACAGGCGACAATGAGCAGTTCTTC. Protein sequence: CASRETGDNEQFF.